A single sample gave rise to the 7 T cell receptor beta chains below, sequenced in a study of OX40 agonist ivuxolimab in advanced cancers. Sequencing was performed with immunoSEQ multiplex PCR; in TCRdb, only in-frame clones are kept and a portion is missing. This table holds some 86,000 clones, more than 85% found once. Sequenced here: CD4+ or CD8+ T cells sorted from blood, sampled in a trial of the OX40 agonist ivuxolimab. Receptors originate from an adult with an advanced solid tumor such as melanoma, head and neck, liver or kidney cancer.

The CDR3 nucleotides read TGCGCCAGCAGCTTGGATCAGCGGGGGTACAATGAGCAGTTCTTC. This sequence encodes CASSLDQRGYNEQFF. The chain joins TRBV5-1 to TRBJ2-1; 8 bases are a match to TRBD2. With 0 bases clipped from V and 4 bases from J, the junction kept 3 bases outside the gene matches. The germline gives CDR1 SGHRS, CDR2 YFSETQ. CDR3 length: 15 amino acids.

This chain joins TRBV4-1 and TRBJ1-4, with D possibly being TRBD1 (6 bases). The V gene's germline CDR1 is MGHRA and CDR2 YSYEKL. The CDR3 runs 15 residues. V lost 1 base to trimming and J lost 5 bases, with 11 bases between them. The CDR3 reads CASSQVAGANEKLFF. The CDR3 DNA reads TGCGCCAGCAGCCAAGTGGCAGGGGCAAATGAAAAACTGTTTTTT.

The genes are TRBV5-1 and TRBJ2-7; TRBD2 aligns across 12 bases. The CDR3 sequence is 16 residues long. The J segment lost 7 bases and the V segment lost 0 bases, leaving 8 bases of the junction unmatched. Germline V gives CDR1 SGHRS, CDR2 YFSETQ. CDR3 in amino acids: CASSLVRGLAGGEQYF. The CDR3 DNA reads TGCGCCAGCAGCTTGGTTCGGGGACTAGCGGGTGGTGAGCAGTACTTC. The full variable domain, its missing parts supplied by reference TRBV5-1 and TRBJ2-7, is KAGVTQTPRYLIKTRGQQVTLSCSPISGHRSVSWYQQTPGQGLQFLFEYFSETQRNKGNFPGRFSGRQFSNSRSEMNVSTLELGDSALYLCASSLVRGLAGGEQYFGPGTRLTVT.

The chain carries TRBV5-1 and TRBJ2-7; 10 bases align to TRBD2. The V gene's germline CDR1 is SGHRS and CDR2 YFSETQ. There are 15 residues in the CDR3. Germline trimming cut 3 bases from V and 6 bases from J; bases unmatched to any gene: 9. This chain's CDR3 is CASSWGIAGGTEQYF. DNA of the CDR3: TGCGCCAGCAGCTGGGGGATAGCGGGAGGTACCGAGCAGTACTTC. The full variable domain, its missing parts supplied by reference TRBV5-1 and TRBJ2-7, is KAGVTQTPRYLIKTRGQQVTLSCSPISGHRSVSWYQQTPGQGLQFLFEYFSETQRNKGNFPGRFSGRQFSNSRSEMNVSTLELGDSALYLCASSWGIAGGTEQYFGPGTRLTVT.

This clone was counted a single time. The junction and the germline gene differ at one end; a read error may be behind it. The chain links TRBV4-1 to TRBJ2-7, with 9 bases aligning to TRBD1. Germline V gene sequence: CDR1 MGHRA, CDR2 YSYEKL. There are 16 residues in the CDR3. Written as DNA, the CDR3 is TGCGCCAGCAGCCAAATCGCGGGACAGGGATCCTACGGGCAGTACTTC. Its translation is CASSQIAGQGSYGQYF.

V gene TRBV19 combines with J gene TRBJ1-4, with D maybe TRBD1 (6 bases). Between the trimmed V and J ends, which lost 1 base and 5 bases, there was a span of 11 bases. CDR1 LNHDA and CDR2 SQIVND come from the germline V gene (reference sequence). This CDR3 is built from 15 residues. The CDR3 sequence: CASSIARGGNEKLFF. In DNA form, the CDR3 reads TGTGCCAGTAGTATAGCCAGAGGGGGGAATGAAAAACTGTTTTTT.

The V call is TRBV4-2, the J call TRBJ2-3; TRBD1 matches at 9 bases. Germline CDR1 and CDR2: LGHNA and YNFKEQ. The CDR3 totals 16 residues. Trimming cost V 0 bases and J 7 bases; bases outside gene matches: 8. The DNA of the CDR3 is TGTGCCAGCAGCCAAGATCTTACAGGGGGCCGTCATACGCAGTATTTT. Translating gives CASSQDLTGGRHTQYF.